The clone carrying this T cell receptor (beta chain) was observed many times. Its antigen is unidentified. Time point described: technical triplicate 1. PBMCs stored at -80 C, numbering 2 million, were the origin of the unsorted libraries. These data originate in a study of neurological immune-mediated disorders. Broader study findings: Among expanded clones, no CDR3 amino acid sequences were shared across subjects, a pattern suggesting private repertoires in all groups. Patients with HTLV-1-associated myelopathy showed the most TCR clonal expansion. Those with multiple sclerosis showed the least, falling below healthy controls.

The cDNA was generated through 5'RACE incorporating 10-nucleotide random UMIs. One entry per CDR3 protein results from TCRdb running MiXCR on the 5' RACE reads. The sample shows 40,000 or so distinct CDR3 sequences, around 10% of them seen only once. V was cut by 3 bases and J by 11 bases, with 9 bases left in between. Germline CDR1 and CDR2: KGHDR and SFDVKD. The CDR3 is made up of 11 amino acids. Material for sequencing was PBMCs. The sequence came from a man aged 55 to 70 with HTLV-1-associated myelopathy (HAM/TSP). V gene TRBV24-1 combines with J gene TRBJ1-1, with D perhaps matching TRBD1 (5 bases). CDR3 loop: CATSDGGRAFF. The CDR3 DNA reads TGTGCCACCAGTGATGGGGGAAGGGCTTTCTTT.